One sample yielded the 10 T cell receptor beta chains listed below, sequenced in a study of CD8+CD57+ T cells in acquired aplastic anemia. Using genomic DNA as the template, TCR beta VDJ and CDR3 profiling was carried out. Each CDR3 protein is one row after TCRdb ran MiXCR on the reads. The sample lists hundreds of thousands of distinct CDR3 sequences; approximately 70% were seen once. Input material: sorted CD4+, CD8+, or CD8+CD57+ T cells (not recorded which) from PBMCs. The receptors here all came from a human donor in good health, serving as a control.

The rearrangement uses TRBV27 and TRBJ1-2; 9 nucleotides match TRBD1. Looked up from germline, CDR1 is MNHEY and CDR2 is SMNVEV (reference sequence). The CDR3 is 16 residues long. Trimming removed 5 bases from V and 4 bases from J; junction bases left unmatched: 11. This CDR3 reads CASSPNYRGPLYGYTF. DNA for the CDR3: TGTGCCAGCAGTCCAAATTACAGGGGGCCTCTCTATGGCTACACCTTC.

Concerning this clonotype: Lacking the conserved final phenylalanine or tryptophan, this CDR3 likely reflects a read error. No DNA is shown, since the ends of the CDR3 on it are uncertain; the CDR3 is the one TCRdb lists. The chain recombines TRBV7-2 with TRBJ1-2. Inclusive of both ends, the CDR3 amounts to 13 amino acids. Per the germline V gene, CDR1 is SGHTA and CDR2 is FQGNSA. The chain's CDR3 is CASTSGGETQYFV.

This rearrangement joins TRBV12-3 or TRBV12-4 to TRBJ2-3; 13 nucleotides align to TRBD2. The junction had 4 bases not matched to a gene; V was cut back by 5 bases and J by 2 bases. The CDR3 runs to 16 residues. CDR3 nucleotides: TGTGCCAGCAGTCTGACTAGCGGGGGGTTCACAGATACGCAGTATTTT. The encoded protein is CASSLTSGGFTDTQYF.

The count of this clonotype is one. The gene calls are TRBV7-2 and TRBJ1-2; maybe TRBD1 (5 bases). The CDR3 contains 12 residues. The germline gives CDR1 SGHTA, CDR2 FQGNSA. The V end was cut by 6 bases, the J end by 12 bases, with 17 bases between. CDR3 nucleotides: TGTGCCAGCAGTTTCATAGGGGATGGGAACACCTTC. Its translation: CASSFIGDGNTF.

The chain has TRBV19 and TRBJ2-3, with D tentatively TRBD2 (6 bases). The CDR3 contains 15 residues. CDR1 is LNHDA and CDR2 is SQIVND in the germline V gene (reference sequence). V shed 6 bases and J shed 3 bases, with 16 bases lying between them. CDR3 coding DNA: TGTGCCAGTAGCCCTATCGGGGGTAGTACAGATACGCAGTATTTT. Amino acids: CASSPIGGSTDTQYF.

A word on this clonotype: The CDR3 does not end in the conserved phenylalanine or tryptophan, so this is likely a read error. The DNA is left out, because the CDR3 cannot be placed on it with certainty; the CDR3 is given as TCRdb lists it. The V gene is TRBV2, the J gene TRBJ1-2; the D call in the table, TRBD1, was not verified against the DNA. A total of 16 residues make up the CDR3, ends included. Germline loops: CDR1 SNHLY, CDR2 FYNNEI. CDR3 in amino acids: CASSRQGGITGDRFLG.

This clonotype was picked up many times. The CDR3 DNA reads as TGTGCCACCTTAGGACAGGCCCTTCTTTACACCTTC. Protein sequence: CATLGQALLYTF. V is TRBV6-2 or TRBV6-3 and J is TRBJ1-2; 7 nucleotides align to TRBD1. Germline V lookup: CDR1 MNHEY, CDR2 SVGEGT. The CDR3 totals 12 residues. V dropped 10 bases and J dropped 11; count of bases not matched to a gene: 13.

V and J are TRBV12-3 or TRBV12-4 and TRBJ1-1, with 7 nucleotides matching TRBD1. The ends lost 9 bases at V and 2 bases at J; junction bases unmatched: 9. The CDR3 loop spans 14 amino acids. CDR3 bases: TGTGCCAGTCGACAACAGGGGTTAAACACTGAAGCTTTCTTT. Translation: CASRQQGLNTEAFF.

Comments on this clonotype: A junction end diverges from the germline sequence, so it may reflect a read error. This chain joins TRBV7-2 and TRBJ2-1; D is unclear. The CDR3 is 14 residues long. Germline lookup yields CDR1 SGHTA and CDR2 FQGNSA. The CDR3 coding sequence is TGTGCCAGCAGCTTATCGGGTATACAAAATTCACCCCTCTTC. It is translated as CASSLSGIQNSPLF.

With regard to this clonotype: One junction end disagrees with the germline gene, perhaps due to a read error. The chain is built from TRBV6-2 or TRBV6-3 and TRBJ2-3; a possible D gene is TRBD2 (5 bases). The CDR3 extends over 18 amino acids. The V gene's germline CDR1 is MNHEY and CDR2 SVGEGT. CDR3 DNA sequence: TGTGCCAGCAGTTACCTCCACTATTTAGACCCTAGCACAGATACGCGGTATTTT. Translated: CASSYLHYLDPSTDTRYF.